This T cell receptor beta chain was recorded in a study of shared T cell receptors in the human thymus. Clones were read by immunoSEQ multiplex PCR, and TCRdb kept only the in-frame ones, dropping some. The sample consists of 600,000 or so clones, about 87% of them appearing once. The data were also submitted as part of a second study, on human thymus T cells. That study reports: Resections obtained during corrective heart surgery supplied the thymus tissue. Within thymic and blood repertoires, V and J gene usage appeared to be biased. Related studies noted strongly shared thymic repertoires across unrelated people.

This receptor was obtained from a boy under two years old with a congenital heart defect. Sequenced sample: thymocytes.

The CDR3 DNA reads TGTGCCAGCAGTCCCCCTTTTCTAGCACCCTACGAGCAGTACTTC. Translated, it gives CASSPPFLAPYEQYF. This chain connects TRBV5-8 to TRBJ2-7, with D perhaps TRBD2 (5 bases). Germline lookup yields CDR1 SGHTS and CDR2 YDEGEE. This CDR3 has 15 amino acids. The V end was cut by 5 bases, the J end by 2 bases, with 17 bases between.